Below are 19 T cell receptor beta chains sequenced from a single sample in a study of CD8 T cells in ankylosing spondylitis. Findings of the study overall: What appeared characteristic of ankylosing spondylitis blood was a TCR beta motif of about eight highly homologous variants.

Their cognate antigens are unknown. Via MiXCR, TCRdb re-called the 5' RACE reads, giving one row per CDR3 protein. This table has hundreds of thousands of distinct CDR3 sequences, roughly 27% appearing once. Sequencing used blood, either unsorted or a sorted T cell fraction (not recorded which). The receptors here all came from a male donor with ankylosing spondylitis.

This clonotype was counted a few times. The CDR3 sequence: CASNPRGLQWDTQYF. As DNA, the CDR3 is TGTGCCAGCAACCCACGAGGCCTACAGTGGGATACGCAGTATTTT. The rearrangement joins TRBV12-3 or TRBV12-4 to TRBJ2-3; D not resolved. The CDR3 is 15 amino acids. V shed 7 bases and J shed 6 bases, with 20 bases lying between them.

The chain has TRBV7-7 and TRBJ2-1; D not resolved. The CDR3 runs to 12 residues. Per germline, CDR1 SSHAT and CDR2 FNYEAQ (reference sequence). The V end lost 5 bases, the J end lost 9 bases, and 11 bases lay between the germline ends. The CDR3 bases are TGTGCCAGCAGCGTCGCGTTCGGTGAGCAGTTCTTC. It translates to CASSVAFGEQFF.

The CDR3 DNA reads TGTGCCAGCAGCTTCAACTCTCCTGGGGAGACCCAGTACTTC. Residues: CASSFNSPGETQYF. V usage is TRBV7-9 and J usage is TRBJ2-5, with D unresolved. Trimming pared 3 bases from V and 5 bases from J, leaving 13 bases between. Germline CDR1 and CDR2: SEHNR and FQNEAQ (reference sequence). This CDR3 contains 14 residues.

In this sample, this clonotype turned up once. J is TRBJ2-7 and V is TRBV7-2; D may be TRBD1 (5 bases). The CDR3 sequence is 13 residues long. V lost 1 base to trimming and J lost 5 bases, with 9 bases between them. Per germline, CDR1 SGHTA and CDR2 FQGNSA. The CDR3, as DNA: TGTGCCAGCAGCTTAGGGGTACAGGACGAGCAGTACTTC. This encodes CASSLGVQDEQYF.

In its sample, this clonotype was seen a few times. This chain links TRBV10-3 with TRBJ2-1; a weak D match, TRBD1 (6 bases). The V end lost 2 bases, the J end lost 5 bases, and 10 bases lay between the germline ends. Germline CDR1 and CDR2: ENHRY and SYGVKD. CDR3 length: 14 residues. In DNA form, the CDR3 reads TGTGCCATCAGTGAGAGGACAGAGAACAATGAGCAGTTCTTC. It translates to CAISERTENNEQFF.

About this clonotype itself: A read error may produce the germline difference seen at one junction end. The chain uses TRBV20-1 and TRBJ2-5, with 7 bases matching TRBD2. The CDR3 contains 11 residues. CDR1 DFQATT and CDR2 SNEGSKA come from the germline V gene (reference sequence). CDR3 DNA: TGCAGTGCTTTGACGCGGGAGAGCCAGTACTTC. Residues: CSALTRESQYF.

The CDR3 here is CASSLGGQGNTEAFF. DNA for the CDR3: TGCGCCAGCAGCTTGGGGGGACAGGGGAACACTGAAGCTTTCTTT. The gene calls are TRBV5-1 and TRBJ1-1; 9 bases line up with TRBD1. The CDR3 runs to 15 residues. Germline CDR1 reads SGHRS; CDR2 reads YFSETQ. The V gene end was trimmed by 0 bases and the J gene end by 1 base; junction bases not matched to a gene: 1.

This clonotype appeared a few times. The chain couples TRBV25-1 to TRBJ1-2; possibly TRBD1 for D (5 bases). Germline loops: CDR1 MGHDK, CDR2 SYGVNS. V lost 5 bases and J 2 bases, leaving 9 bases between the germline ends. The CDR3 spans 13 residues. The CDR3 nucleotides are TGTGCCAGCAGTCGGGGCGGAAACTATGGCTACACCTTC. Translating it yields CASSRGGNYGYTF.

This clonotype was counted between two and nine times. The CDR3 nucleotides are TGTGCCAGCAGCTTAGAGGGAAAGAAGTACTTC. The encoded protein is CASSLEGKKYF. The genes are TRBV7-9 and TRBJ2-4, with unresolved D. CDR3 length: 11 amino acids. Germline CDR1 reads SEHNR; CDR2 reads FQNEAQ (reference sequence). V gave up 1 base and J gave up 14 bases, with 9 bases separating them.

This clonotype was counted a few times. This sequence joins TRBV5-6 and TRBJ2-7, with D possibly being TRBD1 (6 bases). The V end lost 6 bases, the J end lost 4 bases, and 14 bases lay between the germline ends. Germline V lookup: CDR1 SGHDT, CDR2 YYEEEE. The CDR3 extends over 13 amino acids. The CDR3 bases are TGTGCCAGCACCCAAACGAGGGGGTACGAGCAGTACTTC. This translates into CASTQTRGYEQYF.

This chain uses TRBV15 with TRBJ2-1; 8 nucleotides align to TRBD2. With V trimmed by 2 bases and J by 10 bases, 10 bases remained unmatched. CDR3 size: 15 residues. Germline V gene sequence: CDR1 LNHNV, CDR2 YYDKDF (reference sequence). The CDR3 protein is CATSRNSGARLEQFF. The CDR3 nucleotides read TGTGCCACCAGCAGAAATAGCGGGGCTCGCTTGGAGCAGTTCTTC.

The V gene is TRBV4-1, the J gene TRBJ2-1; TRBD2 matches 8 bases. Trimming removed 2 bases from V and 0 bases from J; junction bases left unmatched: 3. The length of the CDR3 is 16 residues. The V gene's germline CDR1 is MGHRA and CDR2 YSYEKL. CDR3 residues: CASSQLAGSSYNEQFF. The DNA of the CDR3 is TGCGCCAGCAGCCAATTAGCGGGGAGCTCCTACAATGAGCAGTTCTTC.

J is TRBJ2-2 and V is TRBV20-1; D is perhaps TRBD2 (7 bases). There are 15 residues in the CDR3. Trimming shortened V by 0 bases and J by 7 bases, and 15 bases separated the two germline ends. Germline CDR1 DFQATT, CDR2 SNEGSKA (reference sequence). The CDR3 is CSARERGASDGELFF. CDR3 DNA: TGCAGTGCTAGAGAACGGGGGGCGAGCGACGGGGAGCTGTTTTTT.

CDR3 residues: CASSGSRQETQYF. The CDR3 coding sequence is TGTGCCAGCAGTGGGAGCAGGCAAGAGACCCAGTACTTC. This chain connects TRBV25-1 to TRBJ2-5; D unclear. The CDR3 sequence is 13 residues long. In germline, CDR1 is MGHDK, CDR2 SYGVNS. The V end was cut by 4 bases, the J end by 2 bases, with 8 bases between.

The CDR3 DNA is TGTGCCAGCACCCTAGCGGGACCCACAGATACGCAGTATTTT. Translated, it gives CASTLAGPTDTQYF. The J gene is TRBJ2-3, the V gene TRBV7-2; 9 bases fit TRBD2. In germline, CDR1 is SGHTA, CDR2 FQGNSA. The CDR3 is 14 residues long. V shed 7 bases, J shed 2 bases, and the junction held 4 bases outside the gene matches.

This clonotype was counted a few times. The V and J genes are TRBV7-6 and TRBJ2-1; D uncertain. V dropped 1 base and J dropped 8 bases, with 9 bases sitting between them. CDR3 length equals 13 residues. The V gene's germline CDR1 is SGHVS and CDR2 FNYEAQ. CDR3 bases: TGTGCCAGCAGCTTAGATGGGGTAGATGAGCAGTTCTTC. Translation: CASSLDGVDEQFF. The full variable domain, completed using reference TRBV7-6 and TRBJ2-1, is GAGVSQSPRYKVTKRGQDVALRCDPISGHVSLYWYRQALGQGPEFLTYFNYEAQQDKSGLPNDRFSAERPEGSISTLTIQRTEQRDSAMYRCASSLDGVDEQFFGPGTRLTVL.

This clonotype was seen a few times. The CDR3 is CSVIGRFQETQYF. Written as DNA, the CDR3 is TGCAGCGTCATTGGGCGGTTCCAAGAGACCCAGTACTTC. The rearrangement links TRBV29-1 to TRBJ2-5; D is ambiguous. The CDR3 extends over 13 amino acids. Germline values: CDR1 SQVTM, CDR2 ANQGSEA. V was pared by 6 bases and J by 1 base, with 12 bases between.

Note on this clonotype: This clone may be a read error of a much larger clone one base away. The gene calls are TRBV12-3 or TRBV12-4 and TRBJ2-7; the D is unclear. The CDR3 sequence is 12 residues long. The CDR3 DNA follows: TGTGCCAGCGGTTTGGGGTCCTACGAGCAGTACTTC. Its translation is CASGLGSYEQYF.

This clonotype was counted between two and nine times. The gene calls are TRBV10-1 and TRBJ2-1; TRBD2 matches at 7 bases. The CDR3 is 16 amino acids. CDR1 is WNHNN, CDR2 SYGVQD, per germline (reference sequence). Trimming removed 0 bases from V and 0 bases from J; junction bases left unmatched: 2. CDR3 sequence (DNA): TGCGCCAGCAGTGAGTCAGGCGGGAGCTCCTACAATGAGCAGTTCTTC. This encodes CASSESGGSSYNEQFF.